This T cell receptor beta chain was sequenced during a study of radiotherapy plus CTLA-4 blockade in lung cancer (dated by TCRdb to the late 2010s). Regarding the complete study: Among the enrolled patients, about 20% had an objective response, and less than 40% reached disease control. Study-level results and caveats: Early dynamic changes in blood T cell clones, together with increased serum interferon-beta after radiation, were reported as the strongest predictors of response. TCR clones derived from tumors expanded in peripheral blood after treatment with radiotherapy and ipilimumab.

CDR1 is given as ENHRY and CDR2 as SYGVKD, both from the germline V gene. V is cut back by 3 bases and J by 5 bases, with 1 base in the junction unmatched. Including the terminal cysteine and phenylalanine, the CDR3 comprises 15 residues. Solely the CDR3 DNA is kept, with 45 bases framed from the first base. In this study, focal radiation therapy paired with CTLA-4 blockade (ipilimumab) was tested in patients who had chemo-refractory metastatic non-small-cell lung cancer. Library construction relied on the immunoSEQ multiplex PCR assay. Held by TCRdb, this immuneACCESS table contains in-frame sequences only and omits some clones. Under half of the omission traces to an unresolved V gene where checked; the cause of the rest is unknown. For this sample the table gives more than 40,000 clones, of which roughly 80% were detected only once. The biggest ten clones account for approximately 3.5% of the sample.

Turning to this clone: Its target antigen remains unknown. Qualities for individual bases were not recorded, and no much larger clone is one base off.

The material was peripheral blood, obtained from a patient treated with radiotherapy plus ipilimumab. The source of this sequence is a human donor with non-small cell lung cancer who had stable disease on radiotherapy plus ipilimumab. The rearranged chain carries TRBV10-3 and TRBJ2-1; TRBD2 fits 13 bases in the junction. CDR3 protein: CAISEGLAGDNEQFF. The nucleotides read TGTGCCATCAGTGAAGGACTAGCGGGGGACAATGAGCAGTTCTTC.